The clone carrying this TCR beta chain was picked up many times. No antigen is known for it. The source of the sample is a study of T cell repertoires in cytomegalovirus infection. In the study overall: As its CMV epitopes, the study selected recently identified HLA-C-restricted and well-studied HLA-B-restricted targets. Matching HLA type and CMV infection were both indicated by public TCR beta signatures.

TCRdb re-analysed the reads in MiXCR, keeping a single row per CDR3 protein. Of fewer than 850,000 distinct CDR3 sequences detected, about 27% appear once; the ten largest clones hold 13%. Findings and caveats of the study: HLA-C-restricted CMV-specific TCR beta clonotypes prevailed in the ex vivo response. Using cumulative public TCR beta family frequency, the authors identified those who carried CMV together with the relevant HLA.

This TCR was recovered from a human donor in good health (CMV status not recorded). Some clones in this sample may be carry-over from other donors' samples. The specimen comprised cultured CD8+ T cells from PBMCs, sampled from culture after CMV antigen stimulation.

CDR3: CASSLQVSYNEQFF. CDR3 DNA: TGTGCCAGCAGCTTGCAGGTATCCTACAATGAGCAGTTCTTC. The chain combines TRBV7-6 with TRBJ2-1, with D unresolved. This CDR3 spans 14 amino acids. Germline V gene sequence: CDR1 SGHVS, CDR2 FNYEAQ. Trimming removed 3 bases at V and 1 base at J, with 7 bases between.